Listed below are T cell receptor beta chains from one sample, sequenced in a study of T cell changes during pregnancy in multiple sclerosis. Clones were read by immunoSEQ multiplex PCR, and TCRdb kept only the in-frame ones, dropping some. The sample comprises more than 45,000 clones, 80% to 95% of which are singletons, and roughly 0.59% rests with the top ten. Sample: CD4+ T cells from peripheral blood mononuclear cells, taken after pregnancy. Receptor source: a female donor with multiple sclerosis, enrolled in a pregnancy study. Both conserved end residues are part of each CDR3. D genes are given only for firm matches. A row's size may be missing; if present it is once, few, many or a size class.

CDR3aa	CDR3nt	v_gene	abundance	d_gene	j_gene
CASSELGSSYNEQFF	TGTGCCAGCAGTGAACTAGGTAGCTCCTACAATGAGCAGTTCTTC	TRBV2	once	-	TRBJ2-1
CASSPGLTDTQYF	TGTGCCAGCAGTCCGGGGTTGACAGATACGCAGTATTTT	TRBV2	-	-	TRBJ2-3
CASSAPGASGNTGELFF	TGCGCCAGCAGCGCCCCCGGGGCTAGCGGGAACACCGGGGAGCTGTTTTTT	TRBV5-1	-	TRBD2	TRBJ2-2
CASSYTGTGNYGYTF	TGTGCCAGCAGTTATACCGGGACAGGGAACTATGGCTACACCTTC	TRBV6-5	-	TRBD1	TRBJ1-2
CASRAVPKDTQYF	TGTGCCAGCAGGGCGGTGCCTAAAGATACGCAGTATTTT	TRBV28	-	-	TRBJ2-3
CASSSGQGPGELFF	TGCGCCAGCAGCTCGGGACAGGGTCCAGGGGAGCTGTTTTTT	TRBV5-1	-	TRBD1	TRBJ2-2
CASSIGNYEQYF	TGTGCCAGTAGTATCGGGAACTACGAGCAGTACTTC	TRBV19	-	-	TRBJ2-7
CASRDSLSSYNEQFF	TGTGCCAGCCGGGACTCCCTGAGCTCCTACAATGAGCAGTTCTTC	TRBV28	-	-	TRBJ2-1
CASIKDRGIGELFF	TGTGCCAGTATCAAAGACAGGGGGATCGGGGAGCTGTTTTTT	TRBV28	-	TRBD1	TRBJ2-2
CASSLRTLNTEAFF	TGTGCCAGCAGCTTACGGACATTGAACACTGAAGCTTTCTTT	TRBV11-2	-	-	TRBJ1-1
CSVEEAQGNTEAFF	TGCAGCGTTGAAGAAGCACAGGGGAACACTGAAGCTTTCTTT	TRBV29-1	-	-	TRBJ1-1
CASSLNPGGAYNEQFF	TGTGCCAGCAGCTTAAACCCGGGGGGAGCTTACAATGAGCAGTTCTTC	TRBV7-3	-	TRBD2	TRBJ2-1
CASSFHYEQYF	TGTGCCAGCAGCTTTCATTACGAGCAGTACTTC	TRBV11-2	-	-	TRBJ2-7
CASSQDRGLFGETQYF	TGTGCCAGCAGCCAAGATCGTGGTCTGTTCGGAGAGACCCAGTACTTC	TRBV14	-	-	TRBJ2-5
CASSDDRAAEAFF	TGTGCCAGCAGCGACGACAGGGCGGCTGAAGCTTTCTTT	TRBV7-3	-	TRBD1	TRBJ1-1